This T cell receptor (beta chain) was sequenced for a study of blood T cell repertoires in COVID-19. Across the whole study: The United States, Italy and Spain provided the acute and convalescent COVID-19 samples.

Participants came from fewer than 25 US areas, aged roughly 18 to 89 years. In the authors' workflow: The assay estimated nucleated cells by amplifying reference gene primers. Data came from immunoSEQ multiplex PCR; TCRdb stores just in-frame clones and leaves some out. For V, J and clone size, that table is used; D and trimming come from the DNA. The data hold about 240,000 clones, with around 88% observed a single time. Germline lookup yields CDR1 SNHLY and CDR2 FYNNEI. The CDR3 has 17 residues. Between the trimmed V and J ends, which lost 8 bases and 1 base, there was a span of 23 bases. Sequencing was done on a sample of PBMCs or T cells enriched from blood (not recorded which). This chain connects TRBV2 to TRBJ1-2; TRBD1 is a possible D gene (6 bases). This receptor was identified in a woman in her twenties or thirties who had recovered from COVID-19. The CDR3 here is CASYPIGQPSINYGYTF. CDR3 DNA: TGTGCCAGCTACCCAATTGGACAGCCTTCCATTAACTATGGCTACACCTTC.